These 20 T cell receptor beta chains came from one sample sequenced in a study of human T cells and chemical hapten exposure. One entry per CDR3 protein results from TCRdb running MiXCR on the RACE reads. The sample contains about 360,000 distinct CDR3 sequences, under 8% of which appear only once. This sample's time point: patch test 1, 2 weeks after DPC sensitization. As for treatment: therapeutic diphenylcyclopropenone sensitization with weekly scalp DPC. Sequencing was performed on whole blood, taken in connection with sensitization to the hapten diphenylcyclopropenone (DPC). These receptors originate from a woman aged 18-30 years with alopecia areata. Some clones in this sample may be carry-over from other donors' samples.

Only a few counts were recorded for this clonotype. The chain joins TRBV20-1 to TRBJ1-3; D unresolved. Germline CDR1 DFQATT, CDR2 SNEGSKA (reference sequence). Trimming cost V 0 bases and J 1 base, with 7 bases left between them. The CDR3 contains 14 residues. As DNA, the CDR3 is TGCAGTGCTAGAGATTCCAATTCTGGAAACACCATATATTTT. Its protein product is CSARDSNSGNTIYF.

The V and J genes are TRBV12-3 or TRBV12-4 and TRBJ2-1; no firm D call. The length of the CDR3 is 12 residues. The V and J ends lost 4 bases and 9 bases respectively, with 10 bases between them. CDR3 in amino acids: CASSSPRGEQFF. The DNA of the CDR3 is TGTGCCAGCAGTTCCCCCCGAGGTGAGCAGTTCTTC.

The chain has TRBV5-1 and TRBJ2-7; D gene ambiguous. Germline assignment: CDR1 SGHRS and CDR2 YFSETQ. V lost 0 bases to trimming and J lost 6 bases, with 19 bases between them. There are 16 residues in the CDR3. Here the CDR3 reads CASSLVRPRTASEQYF. CDR3 DNA: TGCGCCAGCAGCTTGGTGAGACCGAGGACGGCTAGCGAGCAGTACTTC.

This clonotype was seen a handful of times. The chain recombines TRBV5-1 with TRBJ1-5, with 9 bases aligning to TRBD1. The CDR3 runs to 15 residues. V dropped 3 bases and J dropped 5; count of bases not matched to a gene: 6. Germline CDR1 and CDR2: SGHRS and YFSETQ. This CDR3 is CASSSGQGWDQPQHF. As DNA, the CDR3 is TGCGCCAGCAGCTCGGGACAGGGCTGGGATCAGCCCCAGCATTTT.

The chain couples TRBV7-2 to TRBJ1-1; TRBD1 might be the D (5 bases). The CDR3 length is 12 residues. The V gene's germline CDR1 is SGHTA and CDR2 FQGNSA. V lost 4 bases, J lost 8 bases, and 11 bases lay in between. The CDR3 DNA follows: TGTGCCAGCAGCTCCCGGACATCAGAAGCTTTCTTT. Translated: CASSSRTSEAFF.

The CDR3 DNA follows: TGTGCCACCAGGGCTAGCGGGAATACAGATACGCAGTATTTT. It is translated as CATRASGNTDTQYF. J is TRBJ2-3 and V is TRBV24-1; 9 bases are shared with TRBD2. The CDR3 has 14 residues. The V gene's germline CDR1 is KGHDR and CDR2 SFDVKD. V lost 7 bases, J lost 3 bases, and 4 bases stayed unmatched.

The rearrangement joins TRBV7-2 to TRBJ2-5; TRBD1 is a possible D gene (7 bases). Trimming took 1 base from V and 6 from J, leaving 12 bases between them. The CDR3 totals 14 residues. The germline gives CDR1 SGHTA, CDR2 FQGNSA. The CDR3 DNA sequence: TGTGCCAGCAGCTTAGGACAGGGAGGACAGACCCAGTACTTC. Encoded protein: CASSLGQGGQTQYF.

This clonotype has just a few counts. V usage is TRBV12-3 or TRBV12-4 and J usage is TRBJ1-2; no firm D call. CDR3 size: 13 residues. Deletions cut 6 bases from V and 5 bases from J, with 13 bases between. Written as DNA, the CDR3 is TGTGCCAGCAGCAAAGGGCGGTTTTATGGCTACACCTTC. Its protein product is CASSKGRFYGYTF.

This clonotype was seen at least ten times. The V gene is TRBV28, the J gene TRBJ2-4; 12 nucleotides match TRBD2. The CDR3 runs to 14 residues. V trimming: 6 bases; J trimming: 3 bases; junction bases outside the gene matches: 0. Germline CDR1 MDHEN, CDR2 SYDVKM. Here the CDR3 DNA reads TGTGCCAGCAGGACTAGCGGGGGCAAAAACATTCAGTACTTC. It is translated as CASRTSGGKNIQYF.

On this clonotype: Compared with germline, one end of the junction differs, possibly owing to a read error. This chain uses TRBV7-8 with TRBJ2-3, with 8 bases that match TRBD2. CDR1 is SGHVS, CDR2 FQNEAQ, per germline. The CDR3 length is 14 residues. The CDR3 sequence is CASSLWTSTVTQYF. The CDR3 DNA reads TGTGCCAGCTCCCTTTGGACTAGCACAGTTACGCAGTATTTT.

This clonotype was observed many times. This rearrangement joins TRBV20-1 to TRBJ2-2, with 7 bases matching TRBD1. Germline CDR1 and CDR2: DFQATT and SNEGSKA (reference sequence). V shed 3 bases and J 3 bases; nucleotides not matched to a gene: 4. The CDR3 spans 14 residues. In nucleotides, the CDR3 is TGCAGTGCTAGCCCCGGGACAGACACCGGGGAGCTGTTTTTT. Protein: CSASPGTDTGELFF.

This clonotype came up many times. The V call is TRBV6-2 or TRBV6-3, the J call TRBJ1-6; no definite D call. Germline V lookup: CDR1 MNHEY, CDR2 SVGEGT. V was clipped by 2 bases and J by 7 bases, with 12 bases between them. This CDR3 has 15 amino acids. The CDR3 bases are TGTGCCAGCAGTTACGAGGCATCGGGAAATTCACCCCTCCACTTT. Its protein is CASSYEASGNSPLHF.

The chain recombines TRBV20-1 with TRBJ2-1; the D is unclear. Germline CDR1 is DFQATT and CDR2 is SNEGSKA (reference sequence). Trimming took off 5 bases at V and 4 bases at J, with 6 bases between the two ends. The CDR3 loop spans 11 amino acids. The CDR3 reads CSAAKYNEQFF. DNA of the CDR3: TGCAGTGCTGCCAAATACAATGAGCAGTTCTTC.

The chain carries TRBV6-5 and TRBJ1-6; D is perhaps TRBD1 (5 bases). Looked up from germline, CDR1 is MNHEY and CDR2 is SVGAGI. V lost 2 bases and J 1 base, leaving 9 bases between the germline ends. This CDR3 spans 16 amino acids. CDR3 in DNA: TGTGCCAGCAGTTACGTCGGGGCATCCTATAATTCACCCCTCCACTTT. Encoded protein: CASSYVGASYNSPLHF.

This clonotype was observed many times. This chain joins TRBV6-5 and TRBJ1-1, with 9 positions matching TRBD1. The CDR3 has 15 residues. Germline values: CDR1 MNHEY, CDR2 SVGAGI. V lost 6 bases and J lost 7; bases outside the gene matches: 12. CDR3 sequence (DNA): TGTGCCAGCAGACGGGACAGGGTTGATGGGTATGAAGCTTTCTTT. Amino acid sequence: CASRRDRVDGYEAFF.

The V and J genes are TRBV5-1 and TRBJ1-4; a possible D gene is TRBD1 (5 bases). The CDR3 sequence is 14 residues long. The germline V gene encodes CDR1 SGHRS and CDR2 YFSETQ. With 7 bases removed from V and 6 bases from J, the gap between germline ends came to 16 bases. This CDR3 reads CASGRTGADEKLFF. As DNA, the CDR3 is TGCGCCAGCGGACGAACCGGGGCTGATGAAAAACTGTTTTTT.

The chain employs TRBV29-1 and TRBJ1-2, with no clear D. Per germline, CDR1 SQVTM and CDR2 ANQGSEA. V lost 2 bases and J 6 bases, leaving 13 bases between the germline ends. This CDR3 has 13 amino acids. In DNA, the CDR3 is TGCAGCGTTGAATCTGCCAGTTGCAATGGCTACACCTTC. It encodes CSVESASCNGYTF. Combining the CDR3 with reference TRBV29-1 and TRBJ1-2 gives the whole variable domain SAVISQKPSRDICQRGTSLTIQCQVDSQVTMMFWYRQQPGQSLTLIATANQGSEATYESGFVIDKFPISRPNLTFSTLTVSNMSPEDSSIYLCSVESASCNGYTFGSGTRLTVV.

This clonotype turned up a few times. This chain connects TRBV10-3 to TRBJ1-5; no clear D gene. Germline values: CDR1 ENHRY, CDR2 SYGVKD. The CDR3 sequence is 13 residues long. V was pared by 6 bases and J by 4 bases, with 10 bases between. The CDR3 bases are TGTGCCATCAGGGAGGGAGGGAATCAGCCCCAGCATTTT. The encoded protein is CAIREGGNQPQHF.

This clonotype came up many times. V gene TRBV6-6 combines with J gene TRBJ1-6, with a possible D match to TRBD1 (5 bases). The germline V and J ends were trimmed by 2 bases and 7 bases, with 12 bases remaining between them. The CDR3 sequence is 15 residues long. Germline V gene data show CDR1 as MNHNY and CDR2 as SVGAGI (reference sequence). Written as DNA, the CDR3 is TGTGCCAGCAGTTACCCCTGGGAGGGGAATTCACCCCTCCACTTT. Translation: CASSYPWEGNSPLHF.

CDR3 region: CASRGSIGEGYGYTF. The CDR3 DNA sequence: TGTGCCAGCAGGGGGTCGATTGGAGAAGGCTACGGCTACACCTTC. The J gene is TRBJ1-2, the V gene TRBV6-5; no firm D call. In germline, CDR1 is MNHEY, CDR2 SVGAGI. Deletions cut 6 bases from V and 8 bases from J, with 22 bases between. The CDR3 has 15 amino acids.